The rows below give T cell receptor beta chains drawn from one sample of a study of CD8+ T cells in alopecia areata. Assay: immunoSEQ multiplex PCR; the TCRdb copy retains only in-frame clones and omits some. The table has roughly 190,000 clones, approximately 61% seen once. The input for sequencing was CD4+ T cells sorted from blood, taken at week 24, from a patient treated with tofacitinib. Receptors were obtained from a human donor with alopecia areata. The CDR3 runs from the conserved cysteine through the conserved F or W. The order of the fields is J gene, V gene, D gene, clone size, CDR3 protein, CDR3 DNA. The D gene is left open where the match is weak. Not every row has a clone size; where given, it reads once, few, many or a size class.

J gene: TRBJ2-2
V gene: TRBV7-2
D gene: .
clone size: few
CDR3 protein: CASSLSTANTGELFF
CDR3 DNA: TGTGCCAGCAGCTTATCGACAGCCAACACCGGGGAGCTGTTTTTT

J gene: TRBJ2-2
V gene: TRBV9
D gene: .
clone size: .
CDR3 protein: CASSVVQGSGELFF
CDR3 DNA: TGTGCCAGCAGCGTAGTTCAGGGGTCTGGGGAGCTGTTTTTT

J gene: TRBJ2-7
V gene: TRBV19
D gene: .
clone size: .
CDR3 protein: CASSISSSYEQYF
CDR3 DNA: TGTGCCAGTAGTATCTCCAGCTCCTACGAGCAGTACTTC

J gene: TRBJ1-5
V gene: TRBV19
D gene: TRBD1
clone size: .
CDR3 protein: CASSTDRGNQPQHF
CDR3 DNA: TGTGCCAGTAGTACCGACAGGGGAAATCAGCCCCAGCATTTT

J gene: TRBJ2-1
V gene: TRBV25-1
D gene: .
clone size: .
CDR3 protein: CASGSGLSQFF
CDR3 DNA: TGTGCCAGCGGCTCAGGACTGTCGCAGTTCTTC

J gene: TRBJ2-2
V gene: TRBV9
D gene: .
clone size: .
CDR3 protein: CASSAGTRNTGELFF
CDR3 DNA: TGTGCCAGCAGCGCGGGGACTCGCAACACCGGGGAGCTGTTTTTT

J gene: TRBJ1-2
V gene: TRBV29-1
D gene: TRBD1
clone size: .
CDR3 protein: CSVEGDRESEGYTF
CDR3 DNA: TGCAGCGTTGAAGGGGACAGGGAAAGTGAGGGCTACACCTTC

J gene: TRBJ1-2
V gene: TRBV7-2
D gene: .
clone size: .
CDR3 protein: CASSLGDVYGYTF
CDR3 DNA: TGTGCCAGCAGCTTAGGGGACGTCTATGGCTACACCTTC

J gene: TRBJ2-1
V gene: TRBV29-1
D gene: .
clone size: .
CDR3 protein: CSVDLVRGNEQFF
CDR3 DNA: TGCAGCGTTGACCTTGTCCGGGGTAATGAGCAGTTCTTC

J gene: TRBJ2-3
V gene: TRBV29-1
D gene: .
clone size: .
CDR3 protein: CSVAQSDTQYF
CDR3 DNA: TGCAGCGTCGCCCAGTCAGATACGCAGTATTTT

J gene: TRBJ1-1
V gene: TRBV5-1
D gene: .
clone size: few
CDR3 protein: CASSLVSNTEAFF
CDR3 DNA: TGCGCCAGCAGCTTGGTCTCGAACACTGAAGCTTTCTTT

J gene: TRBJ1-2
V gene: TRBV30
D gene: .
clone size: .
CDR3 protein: CASQIVAGEGYTF
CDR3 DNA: TGTGCCTCCCAAATAGTGGCAGGGGAAGGCTACACCTTC

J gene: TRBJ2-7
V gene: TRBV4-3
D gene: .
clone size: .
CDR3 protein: CASSLGDRQTTYEQYF
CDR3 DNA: TGCGCCAGCAGCCTTGGTGACAGGCAGACGACCTACGAGCAGTACTTC

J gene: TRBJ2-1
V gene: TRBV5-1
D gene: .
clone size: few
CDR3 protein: CASSLGQTNEQFF
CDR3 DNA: TGCGCCAGCAGCTTGGGACAGACCAATGAGCAGTTCTTC

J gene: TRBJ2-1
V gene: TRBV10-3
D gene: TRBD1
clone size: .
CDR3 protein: CATKRGDRKFF
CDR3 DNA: TGTGCCACCAAGAGAGGGGACAGGAAGTTCTTC

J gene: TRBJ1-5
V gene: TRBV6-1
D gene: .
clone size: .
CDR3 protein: CASSGQALGNQPQHF
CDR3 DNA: TGTGCCAGCAGTGGACAGGCCTTGGGCAATCAGCCCCAGCATTTT

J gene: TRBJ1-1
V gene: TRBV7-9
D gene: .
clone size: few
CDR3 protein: CASSGPGTGNTEAFF
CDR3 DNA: TGTGCCAGCAGCGGACCCGGGACTGGAAACACTGAAGCTTTCTTT

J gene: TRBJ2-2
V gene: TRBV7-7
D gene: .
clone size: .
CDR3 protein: CASSLGSGAFGELFF
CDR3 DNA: TGTGCCAGCAGCTTAGGGTCAGGGGCCTTCGGGGAGCTGTTTTTT

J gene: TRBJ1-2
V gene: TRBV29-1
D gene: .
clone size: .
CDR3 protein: CSVEGLGLNYGYTF
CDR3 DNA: TGCAGCGTTGAAGGCTTGGGGCTCAACTATGGCTACACCTTC

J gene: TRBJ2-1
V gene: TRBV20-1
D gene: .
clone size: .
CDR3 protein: CSARRETEQFF
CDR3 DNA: TGCAGTGCTAGAAGGGAGACTGAGCAGTTCTTC

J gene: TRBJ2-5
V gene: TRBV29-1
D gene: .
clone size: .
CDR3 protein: CSVEAPGSFGETQYF
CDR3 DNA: TGCAGCGTTGAAGCCCCCGGCTCATTCGGGGAGACCCAGTACTTC

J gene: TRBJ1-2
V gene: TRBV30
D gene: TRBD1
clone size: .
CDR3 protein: CAWSSPGQLYNGYTF
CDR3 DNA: TGTGCCTGGAGTTCTCCGGGACAGTTATATAATGGCTACACCTTC

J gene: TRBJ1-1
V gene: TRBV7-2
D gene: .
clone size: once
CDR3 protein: CASSLVGNTEAFF
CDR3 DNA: TGTGCCAGCAGCTTAGTGGGGAACACTGAAGCTTTCTTT

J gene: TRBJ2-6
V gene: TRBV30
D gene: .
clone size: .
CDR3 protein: CAWSSAAGANVLTF
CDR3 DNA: TGTGCCTGGAGTTCAGCTGCTGGGGCCAACGTCCTGACTTTC

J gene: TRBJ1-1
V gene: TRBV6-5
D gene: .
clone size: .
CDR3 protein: CASRQGPLEAFF
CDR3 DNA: TGTGCCAGCAGGCAGGGGCCCCTTGAAGCTTTCTTT